This T cell receptor beta chain was profiled in a study of blood T cell repertoires in COVID-19. Study-wide background: Researchers got acute and convalescent COVID-19 samples from the United States, Italy and Spain.

V lost 5 bases to trimming and J lost 4 bases; unmatched junction nucleotides: 5. This CDR3 is 14 amino acids long. Germline V gene data show CDR1 as SGHTA and CDR2 as FQGNSA. Profiling relied on immunoSEQ multiplex PCR, and the TCRdb table lists in-frame clones only, not all of them. Here the sample spans around 400,000 clones, approximately 89% being singletons. The specimen was peripheral blood. This TCR derives from a woman aged 30 to 39 with COVID-19, enrolled during active disease. The genes are TRBV7-2 and TRBJ1-1; the match to TRBD1 covers 9 bases. The CDR3 loop is CASSDHRGRTEAFF. DNA of the CDR3: TGTGCCAGCAGCGACCACAGGGGGCGCACTGAAGCTTTCTTT.